The 2 T cell receptor beta chains reported below all come from one sample, sequenced in a study of T cell changes during pregnancy in multiple sclerosis (dated by TCRdb to the late 2010s). The library was produced with the immunoSEQ multiplex PCR assay. TCRdb holds this immuneACCESS table with in-frame rearrangements only. Some clones are missing; in checked studies, unresolved V genes explain under half, and the rest has no known cause. This sample has 42,000 or so clones in its table, and approximately 94% of those were observed once. More than 0.35% of the sample belongs to the ten largest clones. The material sequenced was CD4+ T cells from peripheral blood mononuclear cells, taken after pregnancy. All receptors come from a female donor with multiple sclerosis, enrolled in a pregnancy study.

This chain joins TRBV7-3 and TRBJ1-2; tentative D call: TRBD1 (6 bases). The CDR3 extends over 19 amino acids. Looked up from germline, CDR1 is SGHTA and CDR2 is FQGTGA. Trimming removed 2 bases at V and 6 bases at J, with 28 bases between. Written as DNA, the CDR3 is TGTGCCAGCAGCTTATTCCGGACAGCCCGAACCGCCCAGAAAGATGGCTACACCTTC. It translates to CASSLFRTARTAQKDGYTF.

This chain connects TRBV10-3 to TRBJ2-6, with TRBD1 matching 7 bases. The CDR3 runs 18 residues. The V gene end was trimmed by 2 bases and the J gene end by 2 bases; junction bases not matched to a gene: 9. Germline V lookup: CDR1 ENHRY, CDR2 SYGVKD. CDR3 sequence reads: CAISEVAGGAPGANVLTF. CDR3 DNA: TGTGCCATCAGTGAGGTGGCAGGGGGTGCCCCTGGGGCCAACGTCCTGACTTTC.